Each of the 18 T cell receptor beta chains below was sequenced from the same sample in a study of shared clonotypes between healthy human individuals. Selected positively for CCR7 and CD45RO-negative, naive CD8 cells excluded terminally differentiated effector memory CD45RA+ cells. Data came from immunoSEQ multiplex PCR; TCRdb stores just in-frame clones and leaves some out. The sample consists of about 2.2 million clones, about 94% of them appearing once. Input material: naive CD8+ T cells from PBMCs. Source of these receptors: a man aged 18 to 29 in good health. Some clones in this sample may be carry-over from other donors' samples.

This clone has just one count. The chain employs TRBV13 and TRBJ2-7, with unresolved D. V was trimmed by 3 bases and J by 7 bases, leaving 10 bases between them. Germline V CDR1 and CDR2: PRHDT, FYEKMQ (reference sequence). The CDR3 covers 12 residues. The CDR3 sequence: CASSFYVSEQYF. CDR3 DNA sequence: TGTGCCAGCAGCTTTTATGTCTCTGAGCAGTACTTC.

The chain combines TRBV12-5 with TRBJ2-1; 7 nucleotides match TRBD1. J gave up 7 bases and V 0 bases, and 12 bases lay outside the gene matches. The germline V gene encodes CDR1 LGHNT and CDR2 FRNRAP. The CDR3 runs to 17 residues. In nucleotides, the CDR3 is TGTGCTAGTGGTTTGGTCCTTATACAGGGGTCTATTAATGAGCAGTTCTTC. It codes for CASGLVLIQGSINEQFF. The whole variable domain, remainder taken from reference TRBV12-5 and TRBJ2-1, is DARVTQTPRHKVTEMGQEVTMRCQPILGHNTVFWYRQTMMQGLELLAYFRNRAPLDDSGMPKDRFSAEMPDATLATLKIQPSEPRDSAVYFCASGLVLIQGSINEQFFGPGTRLTVL.

Regarding this clone: Other DNA sequences of this sample code for an identical CDR3. The V call is TRBV27, the J call TRBJ2-7, with a possible D match to TRBD1 (6 bases). This CDR3 spans 14 amino acids. Germline CDR1 reads MNHEY; CDR2 reads SMNVEV (reference sequence). V gave up 2 bases and J gave up 1 base, with 9 bases separating them. CDR3 bases: TGTGCCAGCAGTTTAGGGGGCAGATCCTACGAGCAGTACTTC. Translating gives CASSLGGRSYEQYF.

The chain couples TRBV29-1 to TRBJ2-1, with D unresolved. V was pared by 2 bases and J by 12 bases, with 11 bases between. The germline gives CDR1 SQVTM, CDR2 ANQGSEA. CDR3 length: 11 residues. The CDR3 bases are TGCAGCGTTGAATTAATGGGAAGGCAGTTCTTC. It yields the protein CSVELMGRQFF.

The CDR3 nucleotides are TGTGCCAGCAGCTTAGGTGGCACGTGGACAGATACGCAGTATTTT. It translates to CASSLGGTWTDTQYF. The V gene is TRBV11-2, the J gene TRBJ2-3; no reliable D call. From germline, CDR1 is SGHAT and CDR2 FQNNGV. Deletions cut 1 base from V and 3 bases from J, with 11 bases between. The length of the CDR3 is 15 residues.

V is TRBV10-2 and J is TRBJ1-6, with 11 bases fitting TRBD1. V was pared by 11 bases and J by 9 bases, with 6 bases of the junction left unmatched. The CDR3 covers 13 residues. Germline CDR1 reads WSHSY; CDR2 reads SAAADI. CDR3 sequence: CASSDRGRSPLHF. The CDR3 region has the DNA TGCGCCTCTTCGGACAGGGGGCGTTCACCCCTCCACTTT.

This clone was counted once. This rearrangement joins TRBV5-6 to TRBJ2-3, with a possible D match to TRBD2 (5 bases). This CDR3 contains 14 residues. CDR1 and CDR2 from the germline V gene are SGHDT and YYEEEE. The V and J ends lost 4 bases and 8 bases respectively, with 17 bases between them. CDR3 coding DNA: TGTGCCAGCAGCCTCGCTACGGGGAGTGGTACGCAGTATTTT. Translation: CASSLATGSGTQYF. The full variable domain, completed using reference TRBV5-6 and TRBJ2-3, is DAGVTQSPTHLIKTRGQQVTLRCSPKSGHDTVSWYQQALGQGPQFIFQYYEEEERQRGNFPDRFSGHQFPNYSSELNVNALLLGDSALYLCASSLATGSGTQYFGPGTRLTVL.

This chain uses TRBV11-3 with TRBJ1-1; D remains unclear. The CDR3 contains 17 residues. From germline, CDR1 is SGHNT and CDR2 YENEEA. V was clipped by 2 bases and J by 2 bases, with 18 bases between them. The CDR3 nucleotides read TGTGCCAGCAGCTTATGGGAGCCCGAGTTAAGAAACACTGAAGCTTTCTTT. It specifies CASSLWEPELRNTEAFF.

The chain uses TRBV28 and TRBJ2-6; D is unresolved. Germline values: CDR1 MDHEN, CDR2 SYDVKM. V lost 5 bases to trimming and J lost 9 bases, with 20 bases between them. The CDR3 is 16 amino acids. CDR3 sequence (DNA): TGTGCCAGCAGTCGGAAGGGATCCTCCTTATTCAACGTCCTGACTTTC. Its protein is CASSRKGSSLFNVLTF.

This rearrangement joins TRBV6-6 to TRBJ2-2; D is uncertain. The CDR3 sequence is 13 residues long. Germline V gene sequence: CDR1 MNHNY, CDR2 SVGAGI (reference sequence). The V and J ends lost 6 bases and 4 bases respectively, with 9 bases between them. The CDR3 protein is CASSPEPTGELFF. In DNA, the CDR3 is TGTGCCAGCAGCCCAGAGCCCACCGGGGAGCTGTTTTTT.

The chain combines TRBV29-1 with TRBJ2-3; either TRBD1 or TRBD2 may supply D (5 bases each). Trimming took 6 bases from V and 3 from J, leaving 19 bases between them. The germline gives CDR1 SQVTM, CDR2 ANQGSEA. The CDR3 covers 15 residues. CDR3 sequence (DNA): TGCAGCGTCCATGGTAGGGGCTGGGGGACAGATACGCAGTATTTT. Its protein product is CSVHGRGWGTDTQYF.

This chain connects TRBV7-6 to TRBJ1-5; the D gene is possibly TRBD1 (5 bases). The CDR3 contains 16 residues. V dropped 5 bases and J dropped 2 bases, with 16 bases sitting between them. Germline loops: CDR1 SGHVS, CDR2 FNYEAQ. CDR3: CASSPWGGPGNQPQHF. The CDR3 region has the DNA TGTGCCAGCAGCCCCTGGGGGGGACCAGGCAATCAGCCCCAGCATTTT. The whole variable domain, remainder taken from reference TRBV7-6 and TRBJ1-5, is GAGVSQSPRYKVTKRGQDVALRCDPISGHVSLYWYRQALGQGPEFLTYFNYEAQQDKSGLPNDRFSAERPEGSISTLTIQRTEQRDSAMYRCASSPWGGPGNQPQHFGDGTRLSIL.

The chain is built from TRBV19 and TRBJ2-7, with a possible D match to TRBD2 (6 bases). The CDR3 runs 15 residues. V was cut by 3 bases and J by 7 bases, with 19 bases left in between. Germline assignment: CDR1 LNHDA and CDR2 SQIVND (reference sequence). The CDR3 region is CASSIGSGSLLEQYF. In nucleotides, the CDR3 is TGTGCCAGTAGTATCGGCAGCGGGTCGCTCCTTGAGCAGTACTTC.

The chain combines TRBV5-5 with TRBJ1-4; TRBD1 might be the D (6 bases). Trimming removed 7 bases from V and 8 bases from J, with 21 bases in between. The CDR3 covers 15 residues. Germline V gene data show CDR1 as SGHKS and CDR2 as YYEKEE (reference sequence). This CDR3 reads CASWSGEWSGEKLFF. CDR3 sequence (DNA): TGTGCCAGCTGGTCAGGGGAATGGTCTGGAGAAAAACTGTTTTTT.

The V and J genes are TRBV11-1 and TRBJ2-1, with 8 bases lining up with TRBD1. This CDR3 spans 16 amino acids. Germline V gene lookup returns CDR1 SGHAT and CDR2 FQDESV (reference sequence). The ends lost 5 bases at V and 2 bases at J; junction bases unmatched: 8. This chain's CDR3 is CASSQGTGGAYNEQFF. CDR3 nucleotide sequence: TGTGCCAGCAGCCAAGGGACAGGTGGGGCCTACAATGAGCAGTTCTTC. Supplemented by reference TRBV11-1 and TRBJ2-1, the full variable domain reads EAEVAQSPRYKITEKSQAVAFWCDPISGHATLYWYRQILGQGPELLVQFQDESVVDDSQLPKDRFSAERLKGVDSTLKIQPAELGDSAMYLCASSQGTGGAYNEQFFGPGTRLTVL.

This clone was detected only once. J is TRBJ2-5 and V is TRBV6-1; D possibly corresponds to TRBD1 (6 bases). V was trimmed by 3 bases and J by 8 bases, leaving 22 bases between them. The V gene's germline CDR1 is MNHNS and CDR2 SASEGT. This CDR3 has 16 amino acids. The CDR3 sequence is CASSDRRTAIGDTQYF. The CDR3 DNA is TGTGCCAGCAGTGACCGCCGGACAGCCATTGGTGATACCCAGTACTTC.

The chain uses TRBV27 and TRBJ1-5; D is unresolved. The CDR3 covers 12 residues. V shed 3 bases and J shed 7 bases, with 7 bases lying between them. In germline, CDR1 is MNHEY, CDR2 SMNVEV (reference sequence). The CDR3 coding sequence is TGTGCCAGCAGTTTTGCGGGGCAGCCCCAGCATTTT. Translating gives CASSFAGQPQHF.

The chain carries TRBV27 and TRBJ1-3; the D is unclear. The germline V gene encodes CDR1 MNHEY and CDR2 SMNVEV (reference sequence). Trimming cost V 1 base and J 2 bases, with 9 bases left between them. This CDR3 region has 15 residues. CDR3 residues: CASSLFPGAGNTIYF. The CDR3, as DNA: TGTGCCAGCAGTTTATTCCCGGGTGCTGGAAACACCATATATTTT.